This TCR beta chain is from a study of response to subunit inactivated influenza vaccine. Findings and limits, study-wide: After each seasonal influenza vaccination, few new T cells are recruited, the authors suggested.

This clonotype has at least ten counts. Its antigen remains unidentified. TCRdb called the RT-PCR reads again in MiXCR, with one record for every CDR3 protein. The repertoire holds 600,000 to 700,000 distinct CDR3 sequences, with 14% as singletons. Germline V gene data show CDR1 as SNHLY and CDR2 as FYNNEI. Trimming took 5 bases from V and 3 from J, leaving 11 bases between them. This CDR3 region has 13 residues. Source: PBMCs from blood, taken 14 to 15 days before vaccination. The source of this sequence is a man aged 45-60 years who received an inactivated influenza vaccine. The rearrangement uses TRBV2 and TRBJ2-7, with D perhaps assigned TRBD1 or TRBD2 (5 bases each). CDR3 in DNA: TGTGCCAGCAGTTCGGGACGGGTCTACGAGCAGTACTTC. Translating it yields CASSSGRVYEQYF.